These 28 T cell receptor beta chains were all obtained from the same sample, sequenced in a study of tumor and adjacent non-tumor tissue in lung cancer. The template was RNA from unsorted bulk tissue. The library came from three nested PCR rounds adapted from ARM-PCR protocols. TCRdb fed the multiplex PCR reads into MiXCR, producing one record per CDR3 protein. The repertoire holds 200,000 to 250,000 distinct CDR3 sequences, with about two thirds as singletons. What was sequenced was lung tumor tissue. These TCRs come from a man aged 55-75 years with non-small cell lung cancer.

Worth noting for this clonotype: A much larger clonotype is one base distant, so this may be a read error. The gene calls are TRBV6-5 and TRBJ2-1; possibly TRBD2 for D (6 bases). The germline V gene encodes CDR1 MNHEY and CDR2 SVGAGI. The CDR3 is made up of 16 amino acids. In DNA form, the CDR3 reads TGTGCCATCAGTAGAAGCGGGTTCCTTCCTACCAATGAGCAGTTCTTC. Its protein is CAISRSGFLPTNEQFF.

The CDR3 DNA reads as TGCGCCAGCAGCTTGGACGGGTGCAACGACAATGAGCAGTTCTTC. Its translation is CASSLDGCNDNEQFF. The V and J genes are TRBV5-1 and TRBJ2-1; D not certain. The CDR3 runs to 15 residues. The V end was cut by 0 bases, the J end by 5 bases, with 12 bases between. Germline-derived CDR1 and CDR2 are SGHRS and YFSETQ. The complete variable domain, with remaining parts taken from reference TRBV5-1 and TRBJ2-1, reads KAGVTQTPRYLIKTRGQQVTLSCSPISGHRSVSWYQQTPGQGLQFLFEYFSETQRNKGNFPGRFSGRQFSNSRSEMNVSTLELGDSALYLCASSLDGCNDNEQFFGPGTRLTVL.

With respect to this clonotype: A much more abundant neighbour one base away suggests this may be a read error. The chain is built from TRBV6-5 and TRBJ1-6; no clear D gene. The CDR3 has 14 residues. Germline-derived CDR1 and CDR2 are MNHEY and SVGAGI. Trimming left V 6 bases short and J 12 bases short, with 18 bases between. This chain's CDR3 is CASRPAGSHLPLHF. The CDR3 DNA follows: TGTGCCAGCAGACCTGCCGGTTCGCATTTACCCCTCCACTTT.

The chain links TRBV29-1 to TRBJ1-5; the D gene is possibly TRBD1 (5 bases). The germline V gene has CDR1 SQVTM and CDR2 ANQGSEA. Trimming shortened V by 6 bases and J by 5 bases, and 20 bases separated the two germline ends. This CDR3 has 15 residues. Here the CDR3 reads CSVKTYVGGYQPQHF. CDR3 nucleotide sequence: TGCAGCGTCAAGACGTACGTGGGGGGTTATCAGCCCCAGCATTTT.

On this clonotype: The junction departs from the called germline gene at one end, perhaps through a read error. V usage is TRBV6-5 and J usage is TRBJ2-5; D is perhaps TRBD1 (5 bases). The CDR3 runs to 16 residues. Per the germline V gene, CDR1 is MNHEY and CDR2 is SVGAGI. This CDR3 is CASSYSGHTGVEIQYF. The CDR3 coding sequence is TGTGCCAGCAGTTACTCGGGGCACACCGGAGTCGAGATCCAGTACTTC.

Comment on this clonotype: Compared with germline, one end of the junction differs, possibly owing to a read error. The J gene is TRBJ1-4, the V gene TRBV4-3, with D possibly TRBD1 on 5 matching bases. Per the germline V gene, CDR1 is LGHNA and CDR2 is YSLEER. This CDR3 comprises 15 residues. The CDR3 spells CANSQDTGTREKLFF. In DNA form, the CDR3 reads TGCGCCAACAGCCAAGATACTGGGACTAGAGAAAAACTGTTTTTT.

About this clonotype itself: The conserved phenylalanine or tryptophan normally closing the CDR3 is absent here, so this likely arose from a read error. The DNA is omitted, as the CDR3 cannot be located on it reliably, and the CDR3 follows TCRdb's listing. The chain recombines TRBV11-3 with TRBJ2-1. The CDR3 adds up to 11 amino acids, both ends counted. Germline V gene data show CDR1 as SGHNT and CDR2 as YENEEA. CDR3 in amino acids: CASSTRNEHFY.

This clonotype was detected once. V is TRBV7-8 and J is TRBJ2-1; 10 bases align to TRBD2. The CDR3 runs 17 residues. Per germline, CDR1 SGHVS and CDR2 FQNEAQ. With V trimmed by 5 bases and J by 3 bases, 10 bases remained unmatched. The CDR3 spells CASSIHGSGRSYNEQFF. CDR3 nucleotide sequence: TGTGCCAGCAGCATCCATGGTAGCGGGAGGAGCTACAATGAGCAGTTCTTC. The whole variable domain, filled in from reference TRBV7-8 and TRBJ2-1, reads GAGVSQSPRYKVAKRGQDVALRCDPISGHVSLFWYQQALGQGPEFLTYFQNEAQLDKSGLPSDRFFAERPEGSVSTLKIQRTQQEDSAVYLCASSIHGSGRSYNEQFFGPGTRLTVL.

Points on this clonotype: Mismatch with germline at one junction end may stem from a read error. The chain links TRBV11-2 to TRBJ1-3; perhaps TRBD1 as D (6 bases). Per germline, CDR1 SGHAT and CDR2 FQNNGV. This CDR3 region has 14 residues. The CDR3 DNA is TGTGCCAGCAGGCCCGGTCCAGCCTGGGACACCGTATATTTT. Amino acids: CASRPGPAWDTVYF. The complete variable domain, with remaining parts taken from reference TRBV11-2 and TRBJ1-3, reads EAGVAQSPRYKIIEKRQSVAFWCNPISGHATLYWYQQILGQGPKLLIQFQNNGVVDDSQLPKDRFSAERLKGVDSTLKIQPAKLEDSAVYLCASRPGPAWDTVYFGEGSWLTVV.

This clonotype showed up just a few times. The rearrangement uses TRBV5-5 and TRBJ2-7, with D hard to call. Germline V gene data show CDR1 as SGHKS and CDR2 as YYEKEE (reference sequence). V was cut by 2 bases and J by 3 bases, with 6 bases left in between. There are 12 residues in the CDR3. DNA of the CDR3: TGTGCCAGCAGCTTTTCCAACTACGAGCAGTACTTC. Amino acid sequence: CASSFSNYEQYF.

The V call is TRBV29-1, the J call TRBJ2-5; a weak D match, TRBD2 (6 bases). Germline CDR1 SQVTM, CDR2 ANQGSEA. The CDR3 has 16 amino acids. Trimming stripped 4 bases from V and 4 bases from J, with 22 bases between. The CDR3 region has the DNA TGCAGCGTTGGAGGGGCAAGGAGGGGTTCCAGAGAGACCCAGTACTTC. It translates to CSVGGARRGSRETQYF.

As regards this clonotype: Sequence at one end of the junction differs from germline and may be a read error. The gene calls are TRBV11-3 and TRBJ2-3; 12 nucleotides agree with TRBD2. This CDR3 region has 16 residues. CDR1 and CDR2 (germline): SGHNT, YENEEA. In DNA, the CDR3 is TGTGCCAACAGCTTACTAGCGGGGGGCCGCACAGATATGCAGTATTTT. This gives the protein CANSLLAGGRTDMQYF.

As regards this clonotype: A read error may explain this, as a much larger clone is one base away. The chain uses TRBV29-1 and TRBJ2-7; 15 nucleotides agree with TRBD2. The V segment lost 6 bases and the J segment 5 bases; nucleotides outside the gene matches: 8. The CDR3 sequence is 15 residues long. CDR1 SQVTM and CDR2 ANQGSEA come from the germline V gene. In DNA form, the CDR3 reads TGCAGCGTCAGAGGGACTAGCGGGAGGCATAACGAGCAGTACTTC. As protein: CSVRGTSGRHNEQYF.

V gene TRBV30 combines with J gene TRBJ1-4; D not certain. The germline gives CDR1 GTSNPN, CDR2 SVGIG (reference sequence). This CDR3 has 16 amino acids. V lost 4 bases, J lost 8 bases, and 23 bases lay in between. In DNA, the CDR3 is TGTGCCTGGAATGTACCTCGTGGCAGGAGGGTGGAAAAACTGTTTTTT. Amino acid sequence: CAWNVPRGRRVEKLFF.

Regarding this clonotype: With a much larger clone just one base away, this may be a read error. The chain carries TRBV6-2 or TRBV6-3 and TRBJ1-5; D uncertain. Germline assignment: CDR1 MNHEY and CDR2 SVGEGT. The CDR3 has 12 residues. Trimming cost V 5 bases and J 11 bases, with 13 bases left between them. The CDR3 loop is CASSIGVVSQHF. The CDR3 DNA follows: TGTGCCAGCAGTATCGGGGTGGTGTCCCAGCATTTT.

A single count supports this clonotype. Lacking the conserved final phenylalanine or tryptophan, this CDR3 likely reflects a read error. The chain joins TRBV6-5 to TRBJ2-7, with a tentative D call TRBD1 (5 bases). The CDR3 has 11 amino acids. Germline loops: CDR1 MNHEY, CDR2 SVGAGI. Trimming left V 6 bases short and J 6 bases short, with 9 bases between. CDR3 sequence (DNA): TGTGCCAGCAGGCAGGGAAGCGAGCAGTACTTA. Translating gives CASRQGSEQYL.

Remarks on this clonotype: A much larger clone differs by one base, so this may be a read error. The CDR3 region has the DNA TGTGCCAGCAGTACAGGGGCCAATAATTCAGCCCTCCACTTT. Translation gives CASSTGANNSALHF. The chain combines TRBV6-5 with TRBJ1-6; TRBD1 matches 7 bases. Germline V CDR1 and CDR2: MNHEY, SVGAGI. CDR3 length: 14 residues.

Points on this clonotype: The CDR3 end shows no conserved phenylalanine or tryptophan, and so a read error is likely. The chain links TRBV6-5 to TRBJ2-7, with no clear D. V lost 8 bases to trimming and J lost 3 bases, with 17 bases between them. CDR1 MNHEY and CDR2 SVGAGI come from the germline V gene. This CDR3 contains 14 residues. CDR3 nucleotide sequence: TGTGCCAGCCAATTCAGCCCCTCGGACTACGAGCAGTACTCC. Protein product: CASQFSPSDYEQYS.

Notes on this clonotype: Since a much larger clone is just one base distant, this may be a read error. The V and J genes are TRBV5-5 and TRBJ2-2; no clear D gene. The CDR3 has 13 amino acids. The V gene's germline CDR1 is SGHKS and CDR2 YYEKEE (reference sequence). CDR3 bases: TGTACCAGCAGCTTGGAGCCGGGCGGGGAGCTGTTTTTT. Residues: CTSSLEPGGELFF. Drawing the rest from reference TRBV5-5 and TRBJ2-2, the complete variable domain is DAGVTQSPTHLIKTRGQQVTLRCSPISGHKSVSWYQQVLGQGPQFIFQYYEKEERGRGNFPDRFSARQFPNYSSELNVNALLLGDSALYLCTSSLEPGGELFFGEGSRLTVL.

Regarding this clonotype: This sequence may be a read error, since a much larger clone differs from it by one base. The chain recombines TRBV11-2 with TRBJ2-3; the match to TRBD2 covers 10 bases. CDR1 and CDR2 (germline): SGHAT, FQNNGV. This CDR3 contains 15 residues. CDR3 protein: CGSRALAGGTDTQYF. The CDR3 bases are TGTGGCAGCAGGGCCCTAGCGGGAGGCACAGATACGCAGTATTTT.

Concerning this clonotype: One base away lies a much larger clone, so this may be a sequencing read error. The chain joins TRBV29-1 to TRBJ2-5, with unresolved D. Looked up from germline, CDR1 is SQVTM and CDR2 is ANQGSEA. The CDR3 covers 13 residues. V lost 4 bases and J lost 5, with 14 bases in between. The CDR3 coding sequence is TGCAGCGTTGGAGACTCCTCCTGGGAGACCCAGTACTTC. Translated: CSVGDSSWETQYF.

With regard to this clonotype: An end of the junction differs from the germline gene, which may be a read error. V and J are TRBV20-1 and TRBJ2-5; tentative D call: TRBD2 (5 bases). The CDR3 spans 16 residues. The germline V gene has CDR1 DFQATT and CDR2 SNEGSKA (reference sequence). In nucleotides, the CDR3 is TGCAGTGCTAGATATTGGGCGGGCCGAGTCCAAGAGACCCAGTATTTC. Amino acid sequence: CSARYWAGRVQETQYF.

Details on this clonotype: One end of the junction is discordant with germline, which a read error may explain. This chain connects TRBV29-1 to TRBJ2-7; D call uncertain. Looked up from germline, CDR1 is SQVTM and CDR2 is ANQGSEA. The CDR3 has 10 amino acids. DNA for the CDR3: TGCAGCGCTCATGATGACGAACAGTACTTC. Encoded protein: CSAHDDEQYF.

The chain joins TRBV10-1 to TRBJ1-4, with 8 bases lining up with TRBD1. This CDR3 is built from 14 residues. J was trimmed by 10 bases and V by 8 bases; bases with no gene match: 12. Germline V gives CDR1 WNHNN, CDR2 SYGVQD (reference sequence). The CDR3 region has the DNA TGCGCCAGCTACCCTACAGGGGGGCTTGGAAAACTGTTTTTT. Its protein product is CASYPTGGLGKLFF.

Concerning this clonotype itself: This may arise from a read error, as a much more abundant clone is one base away. This sequence joins TRBV29-1 and TRBJ2-7, with D perhaps matching TRBD2 (5 bases). The V end lost 7 bases, the J end lost 6 bases, and 13 bases lay between the germline ends. The CDR3 has 11 amino acids. Germline V gene data show CDR1 as SQVTM and CDR2 as ANQGSEA. For the CDR3, the DNA is TGCAGCGGAGGGTCCCCCTGCGAGCAGTACTTC. This gives the protein CSGGSPCEQYF.

This clonotype was seen more than once but under ten times. The chain combines TRBV6-6 with TRBJ2-1; D gene uncertain. The V end was cut by 4 bases, the J end by 2 bases, with 6 bases between. The germline gives CDR1 MNHNY, CDR2 SVGAGI (reference sequence). The CDR3 length is 13 residues. The CDR3: CASSLFPYNEQFF. For the CDR3, the DNA is TGTGCCAGCAGTTTGTTCCCCTACAATGAGCAGTTCTTC.

The chain employs TRBV5-1 and TRBJ2-5, with D possibly being TRBD1 (5 bases). Trimming left V 4 bases short and J 2 bases short, with 12 bases between. Germline V gene lookup returns CDR1 SGHRS and CDR2 YFSETQ. CDR3 size: 14 residues. CDR3 in DNA: TGCGCCAGCAGCCTGACGACAGATCAAGAGACCCAGTACTTC. Protein: CASSLTTDQETQYF.

In its sample, this clonotype was seen many times. J is TRBJ2-5 and V is TRBV6-1; possible D gene TRBD2, 7 bases. Germline CDR1 reads MNHNS; CDR2 reads SASEGT. With 3 bases removed from V and 7 bases from J, the gap between germline ends came to 12 bases. CDR3 length: 13 residues. The CDR3 DNA is TGTGCCAGCAGTGATCGGGGGGCAGTGACCCAGTACTTC. It is translated as CASSDRGAVTQYF.